These T cell receptor beta chains were read from a single sample in a study of cytomegalovirus exposure and HLA in healthy donors. Assay used: immunoSEQ multiplex PCR; TCRdb lists only in-frame clones, some missing. Seen here are about 69,000 clones, 65% to 70% observed once, and the top ten hold 11% to 15%. Sample: PBMCs. Receptors originate from a male donor in good health and CMV-seropositive. Both conserved end residues are part of each CDR3. A D gene is named only where the DNA matches it firmly. Clone size is shown for a subset of rows, as once, few, many or a class of expanded clone.

clone size | J gene | V gene | D gene | CDR3 protein | CDR3 DNA
- | TRBJ1-3 | TRBV6-6 | TRBD1 | CASSQGQGTGNTIYF | TGTGCCAGCAGTCAGGGACAGGGGACTGGAAACACCATATATTTT
- | TRBJ2-7 | TRBV5-1 | TRBD2 | CASSLEGGRAGEQYF | TGCGCCAGCAGCTTGGAAGGCGGGAGGGCCGGCGAGCAGTACTTC
- | TRBJ1-1 | TRBV18 | TRBD1 | CASSPADRVNTEAFF | TGTGCCAGCTCACCGGCTGACAGGGTGAACACTGAAGCTTTCTTT
few | TRBJ1-5 | TRBV19 | - | CASSIGGVSNQPQHF | TGTGCCAGTAGTATAGGGGGGGTTAGCAATCAGCCCCAGCATTTT
few | TRBJ1-1 | TRBV10-2 | TRBD1 | CASSPGGYEAFF | TGCGCCAGCAGTCCAGGGGGGTATGAAGCTTTCTTT
- | TRBJ2-4 | TRBV4-1 | - | CASSQDPGLKSAFKNIQYF | TGCGCCAGCAGCCAAGACCCGGGATTGAAGTCTGCTTTCAAAAACATTCAGTACTTC
- | TRBJ2-7 | TRBV30 | - | CAWSDTAYEQYF | TGTGCCTGGAGCGACACAGCCTACGAGCAGTACTTC
- | TRBJ2-3 | TRBV7-2 | - | CASSLGGVGVDTQYF | TGTGCCAGCAGCTTAGGAGGCGTAGGTGTCGATACGCAGTATTTT
- | TRBJ2-7 | TRBV6-5 | - | CASSLGSVNEQYF | TGTGCCAGCAGCCTCGGGTCCGTTAACGAGCAGTACTTC
- | TRBJ1-1 | TRBV30 | - | CAWSVRGHWGSKNTEAFF | TGTGCCTGGAGTGTACGGGGTCATTGGGGATCCAAGAACACTGAAGCTTTCTTT
- | TRBJ2-7 | TRBV7-9 | TRBD1 | CAGGQGYEQYF | TGTGCTGGAGGACAGGGGTACGAGCAGTACTTC
- | TRBJ1-6 | TRBV21-1 | - | CASSKARVTYNSPLHF | TGTGCCAGCAGCAAAGCGAGGGTGACCTATAATTCACCCCTCCACTTT
- | TRBJ1-1 | TRBV9 | - | CASSRGVDTEAFF | TGTGCCAGCAGCCGCGGGGTGGACACTGAAGCTTTCTTT
- | TRBJ1-6 | TRBV7-9 | - | CASSLQDSPLHF | TGTGCCAGCAGCTTACAGGATTCACCCCTCCACTTT
- | TRBJ2-7 | TRBV27 | TRBD1 | CASTALNRGNYEQYF | TGTGCCAGCACCGCATTGAACAGGGGCAACTACGAGCAGTACTTC
- | TRBJ1-2 | TRBV18 | - | CASSPRMGEGYTF | TGTGCCAGCTCACCACGCATGGGAGAAGGCTACACCTTC
- | TRBJ1-6 | TRBV2 | TRBD1 | CASSGGQAGNSPLHF | TGTGCCAGCAGTGGAGGACAGGCGGGAAATTCACCCCTCCACTTT
- | TRBJ1-1 | TRBV19 | - | CASISTETNTEAFF | TGTGCCAGTATTTCGACAGAGACGAACACTGAAGCTTTCTTT
few | TRBJ2-5 | TRBV6-5 | - | CASTLQGPQETQYF | TGTGCCAGCACTTTACAGGGCCCCCAAGAGACCCAGTACTTC
- | TRBJ1-1 | TRBV18 | - | CASSPETALNTEAFF | TGTGCCAGCTCACCGGAGACGGCGTTGAACACTGAAGCTTTCTTT
- | TRBJ2-2 | TRBV7-6 | - | CASSLALTGPGELFF | TGTGCCAGCAGCTTAGCGCTGACAGGCCCCGGGGAGCTGTTTTTT
- | TRBJ1-5 | TRBV27 | TRBD1 | CASSSRTGGRTQPQHF | TGTGCCAGCAGTTCCCGGACAGGGGGAAGGACTCAGCCCCAGCATTTT
few | TRBJ1-2 | TRBV6-5 | - | CASTGSRGGGGYTF | TGTGCCAGCACCGGCTCGAGGGGCGGAGGGGGCTACACCTTC
- | TRBJ2-5 | TRBV11-2 | - | CASSSLQGQETQYF | TGTGCCAGCAGCTCACTACAGGGTCAAGAGACCCAGTACTTC
- | TRBJ2-7 | TRBV6-5 | TRBD1 | CASNPGTASYEQYF | TGTGCCAGCAATCCCGGGACAGCCTCCTACGAGCAGTACTTC
few | TRBJ1-2 | TRBV29-1 | - | CSVEWSGGYTF | TGCAGCGTTGAGTGGTCGGGAGGCTACACCTTC
few | TRBJ1-5 | TRBV19 | TRBD1 | CASRPQDRGRSNQPQHF | TGTGCCAGTAGGCCCCAGGACAGGGGGCGAAGCAATCAGCCCCAGCATTTT
- | TRBJ2-7 | TRBV30 | TRBD2 | CAWNAGLSYEQYF | TGTGCCTGGAACGCGGGACTATCCTACGAGCAGTACTTC
few | TRBJ1-1 | TRBV6-5 | - | CASFWGETEAFF | TGTGCCAGCTTCTGGGGCGAGACTGAAGCTTTCTTT
- | TRBJ2-2 | TRBV27 | - | CASSPPGTHLSGELFF | TGTGCCAGCAGTCCCCCGGGGACTCATTTGTCCGGGGAGCTGTTTTTT
- | TRBJ1-2 | TRBV2 | TRBD1 | CATGTGGYGYTF | TGTGCCACCGGGACAGGGGGCTATGGCTACACCTTC
- | TRBJ2-7 | TRBV19 | TRBD2 | CASAPAASGRYEQYF | TGTGCCAGCGCGCCGGCGGCTAGCGGGAGGTACGAGCAGTACTTC
- | TRBJ2-3 | TRBV27 | - | CASTPTDTQYF | TGTGCCAGCACTCCCACAGATACGCAGTATTTT
- | TRBJ2-5 | TRBV13 | - | CASSLAAGETQYF | TGTGCCAGCAGCTTAGCGGCCGGGGAGACCCAGTACTTC
- | TRBJ1-5 | TRBV5-1 | - | CASSLEGVGQPQHF | TGCGCCAGCAGCTTGGAGGGGGTCGGTCAGCCCCAGCATTTT
- | TRBJ1-1 | TRBV11-2 | - | CASSYIRGGTEAFF | TGTGCCAGCAGCTACATCAGGGGTGGGACTGAAGCTTTCTTT
- | TRBJ1-2 | TRBV7-2 | - | CASSLAGNRGYGYTF | TGTGCCAGCAGCTTAGCGGGGAATCGGGGCTATGGCTACACCTTC
- | TRBJ2-7 | TRBV18 | - | CASSPTEGEQYF | TGTGCCAGCTCACCAACAGAGGGCGAGCAGTACTTC
- | TRBJ2-5 | TRBV19 | TRBD2 | CASSPGLAGYQETQYF | TGTGCCAGTAGTCCGGGACTAGCGGGGTACCAAGAGACCCAGTACTTC
- | TRBJ2-1 | TRBV4-1 | TRBD2 | CASSQSSGTSVYNEQFF | TGCGCCAGCAGCCAGAGCTCCGGGACTAGCGTCTACAATGAGCAGTTCTTC
- | TRBJ1-2 | TRBV25-1 | TRBD1 | CASSAGTASNYGYTF | TGTGCCAGCAGTGCCGGGACAGCCTCTAACTATGGCTACACCTTC
- | TRBJ2-7 | TRBV19 | TRBD1 | CASSIGTELYEQYF | TGTGCCAGTAGTATCGGGACAGAACTCTACGAGCAGTACTTC
once | TRBJ2-2 | TRBV5-4 | TRBD2 | CASSWGGRDTGELFF | TGTGCCAGCAGCTGGGGGGGACGGGACACCGGGGAGCTGTTTTTT
- | TRBJ2-5 | TRBV13 | - | CASSLRQGAGEQYF | TGTGCCAGCAGCTTAAGGCAGGGGGCGGGAGAGCAGTACTTC
- | TRBJ1-1 | TRBV7-2 | TRBD1 | CASSLPDRGIMNTEAFF | TGTGCCAGCAGCTTACCGGACAGGGGCATCATGAACACTGAAGCTTTCTTT
few | TRBJ2-7 | TRBV7-2 | TRBD2 | CASSYSSGSSYEQYF | TGTGCCAGCAGCTATTCTAGCGGGAGCTCCTACGAGCAGTACTTC
- | TRBJ1-5 | TRBV7-2 | - | CASSPGGAQPQHF | TGTGCCAGCAGCCCGGGAGGGGCTCAGCCCCAGCATTTT